One sample yielded the 30 T cell receptor beta chains listed below, sequenced in a study of T cell responses to AZD1222 COVID-19 vaccine. Clones were read by immunoSEQ multiplex PCR, and TCRdb kept only the in-frame ones, dropping some. In the table there are hundreds of thousands of clones, about 92% of which are singletons. This material consisted of peripheral blood, taken on day 0 of MenACWY control vaccination. The receptors here all came from an adult in good health.

V is TRBV28 and J is TRBJ2-2, with a tentative D call TRBD2 (6 bases). Per germline, CDR1 MDHEN and CDR2 SYDVKM. Trimming cost V 4 bases and J 6 bases, with 18 bases left between them. The CDR3 extends over 16 amino acids. The DNA of the CDR3 is TGTGCCAGCAGTTCTGTAGCGGCGGGGACCGCCGGGGAGCTGTTTTTT. This sequence encodes CASSSVAAGTAGELFF.

V and J are TRBV24-1 and TRBJ2-5, with D perhaps TRBD1 (5 bases). Germline CDR1 is KGHDR and CDR2 is SFDVKD. CDR3 length equals 13 residues. With 7 bases removed from V and 2 bases from J, the gap between germline ends came to 10 bases. DNA of the CDR3: TGTGCCACCAGCCGACAGCTACAAGAGACCCAGTACTTC. Its translation is CATSRQLQETQYF.

The chain is built from TRBV5-1 and TRBJ1-2; D is uncertain. CDR3 length equals 15 residues. V was clipped by 1 base and J by 0 bases, with 10 bases between them. Germline-derived CDR1 and CDR2 are SGHRS and YFSETQ. CDR3 region: CASSLSRSTNYGYTF. The DNA for the CDR3 is TGCGCCAGCAGCTTGTCACGGTCCACTAACTATGGCTACACCTTC.

The genes are TRBV7-2 and TRBJ1-6, with 8 bases lining up with TRBD1. CDR3 length: 15 amino acids. The V and J ends lost 1 base and 9 bases, in that order; junction bases with no gene match: 5. Germline values: CDR1 SGHTA, CDR2 FQGNSA. DNA for the CDR3: TGTGCCAGCAGCTTAGGCCAGGGGGCAGGTTCACCCCTCCACTTT. Protein: CASSLGQGAGSPLHF.

V gene TRBV5-6 combines with J gene TRBJ2-7, with TRBD1 matching 12 bases. V dropped 4 bases and J dropped 6; count of bases not matched to a gene: 8. CDR1 is SGHDT and CDR2 is YYEEEE in the germline V gene. The CDR3 runs to 15 residues. The CDR3 region is CASSRAGTGGVEQYF. As DNA, the CDR3 is TGTGCCAGCAGCCGGGCCGGGACAGGGGGCGTCGAGCAGTACTTC.

The chain combines TRBV15 with TRBJ2-2; D call uncertain. The germline CDR1 and CDR2 sequences are LNHNV and YYDKDF (reference sequence). The V end lost 2 bases, the J end lost 2 bases, and 3 bases lay between the germline ends. CDR3 length equals 13 residues. The chain's CDR3 is CATSRFNTGELFF. DNA for the CDR3: TGTGCCACCAGCAGATTTAACACCGGGGAGCTGTTTTTT.

The chain couples TRBV27 to TRBJ1-3; maybe TRBD1 (6 bases). This CDR3 is built from 18 residues. CDR1 is MNHEY and CDR2 is SMNVEV in the germline V gene (reference sequence). V was cut by 5 bases and J by 4 bases, with 24 bases left in between. In DNA form, the CDR3 reads TGTGCCAGCAGTCCCTTGGGGCGGGGGGCCAAGACCGGAAACACCATATATTTT. It codes for CASSPLGRGAKTGNTIYF.

The gene calls are TRBV5-5 and TRBJ2-7; 10 bases match TRBD1. V lost 0 bases and J lost 0; bases outside the gene matches: 3. Germline-derived CDR1 and CDR2 are SGHKS and YYEKEE (reference sequence). The CDR3 spans 16 residues. CDR3 amino acids: CASSLGQGAISYEQYF. The CDR3 DNA reads TGTGCCAGCAGCTTGGGACAGGGGGCCATCTCCTACGAGCAGTACTTC.

The chain carries TRBV4-1 and TRBJ1-1; possible D gene TRBD1, 5 bases. With 0 bases removed from V and 11 bases from J, the gap between germline ends came to 16 bases. This CDR3 contains 14 residues. The germline CDR1 and CDR2 sequences are MGHRA and YSYEKL. The CDR3 loop reads CASSQESTGTGAFF. The CDR3 DNA reads as TGCGCCAGCAGCCAAGAAAGCACCGGGACTGGCGCTTTCTTT.

J is TRBJ1-1 and V is TRBV7-2; maybe TRBD1 (6 bases). The CDR3 spans 17 residues. Per the germline V gene, CDR1 is SGHTA and CDR2 is FQGNSA. The germline V and J ends were trimmed by 5 bases and 0 bases, with 19 bases remaining between them. This CDR3 is CASSGTGSLTLNTEAFF. CDR3 DNA: TGTGCCAGCAGCGGAACAGGGTCTCTCACATTGAACACTGAAGCTTTCTTT.

The genes are TRBV13 and TRBJ1-1; 8 bases agree with TRBD1. The CDR3 runs to 13 residues. With V trimmed by 3 bases and J by 9 bases, 6 bases remained unmatched. Germline V gene data show CDR1 as PRHDT and CDR2 as FYEKMQ (reference sequence). The CDR3 loop reads CASSLAGGWKAFF. DNA of the CDR3: TGTGCCAGCAGCTTGGCAGGGGGCTGGAAAGCTTTCTTT.

The chain has TRBV21-1 and TRBJ2-2; the table's D call, TRBD2, was not checked against the DNA. TRBV21-1 is a pseudogene segment. CDR3 length: 17 residues. CDR3 sequence reads: CASTKTRGLPNTGELFF. CDR3 nucleotide sequence: TGTGCCAGCACCAAGACCCGGGGACTACCGAACACCGGGGAGCTGTTTTTT.

The genes are TRBV7-9 and TRBJ1-5; D is uncertain. Trimming left V 0 bases short and J 0 bases short, with 6 bases between. Germline-derived CDR1 and CDR2 are SEHNR and FQNEAQ (reference sequence). The CDR3 is 15 residues long. CDR3 nucleotides: TGTGCCAGCAGCTTAGCGGCCGGTAGCAATCAGCCCCAGCATTTT. It is translated as CASSLAAGSNQPQHF.

The V gene is TRBV3-1 (or the pseudogene TRBV3-2), the J gene TRBJ2-5; D perhaps matches TRBD2 (6 bases). This CDR3 has 12 amino acids. Looked up from germline, CDR1 is LGHDT and CDR2 is YNNKEL (reference sequence). V lost 3 bases and J 14 bases, leaving 16 bases between the germline ends. In DNA form, the CDR3 reads TGTGCCAGCAGCCATCCCCATGGGACTCTTTACTTC. Protein: CASSHPHGTLYF.

This rearrangement joins TRBV28 to TRBJ1-5, with no clear D. CDR3 length: 12 amino acids. Germline assignment: CDR1 MDHEN and CDR2 SYDVKM. Trimming stripped 7 bases from V and 10 bases from J, with 14 bases between. The CDR3 is CASTIIPGPQHF. In DNA form, the CDR3 reads TGTGCCAGCACGATTATACCGGGTCCCCAGCATTTT.

This chain joins TRBV2 and TRBJ1-2; 7 bases are shared with TRBD1. CDR3 length equals 13 residues. Germline lookup yields CDR1 SNHLY and CDR2 FYNNEI. V shed 5 bases and J 8 bases; nucleotides not matched to a gene: 8. The chain's CDR3 is CASSPTGTVGYTF. The CDR3 DNA sequence: TGTGCCAGCAGTCCAACCGGGACAGTAGGCTACACCTTC.

This clone showed up just a few times. This chain uses TRBV15 with TRBJ2-1; D might be TRBD2 (6 bases). Germline CDR1 reads LNHNV; CDR2 reads YYDKDF (reference sequence). CDR3 length: 15 residues. V dropped 0 bases and J dropped 0 bases, with 6 bases sitting between them. CDR3: CATSRERGSYNEQFF. In nucleotides, the CDR3 is TGTGCCACCAGCAGAGAGCGGGGCTCCTACAATGAGCAGTTCTTC.

The rearrangement links TRBV2 to TRBJ1-2; D ambiguous. This CDR3 contains 15 residues. Trimming pared 4 bases from V and 5 bases from J, leaving 17 bases between. In germline, CDR1 is SNHLY, CDR2 FYNNEI. In DNA form, the CDR3 reads TGTGCCAGCAGTGTGGAAGTAGGGTACCCTTATGGCTACACCTTC. As protein: CASSVEVGYPYGYTF.

The CDR3 sequence is CAWSVPDRLAAKLFF. DNA of the CDR3: TGTGCCTGGAGTGTACCCGATAGGCTGGCGGCCAAACTGTTTTTT. The chain uses TRBV30 and TRBJ1-4, with no clear D. V gave up 0 bases and J gave up 11 bases, with 19 bases separating them. This CDR3 region has 15 residues. Germline lookup yields CDR1 GTSNPN and CDR2 SVGIG (reference sequence).

The chain has TRBV6-5 and TRBJ1-2; D not resolved. Trimming pared 0 bases from V and 5 bases from J, leaving 7 bases between. Germline V gene data show CDR1 as MNHEY and CDR2 as SVGAGI. This CDR3 has 13 residues. For the CDR3, the DNA is TGTGCCAGCAGTTACTCAGGGAGGTATGGCTACACCTTC. Encoded protein: CASSYSGRYGYTF.

J is TRBJ1-5 and V is TRBV5-5; D perhaps matches TRBD1 (5 bases). CDR3 length: 14 residues. Germline CDR1 reads SGHKS; CDR2 reads YYEKEE (reference sequence). Trimming stripped 0 bases from V and 6 bases from J, with 10 bases between. The CDR3 nucleotides are TGTGCCAGCAGCTTGGTGGTGACAGTTCAGCCCCAGCATTTT. It encodes CASSLVVTVQPQHF.

The genes are TRBV30 and TRBJ1-1; tentative D call: TRBD1 (6 bases). Germline assignment: CDR1 GTSNPN and CDR2 SVGIG (reference sequence). The CDR3 loop spans 13 amino acids. Trimming removed 3 bases at V and 5 bases at J, with 13 bases between. CDR3 sequence (DNA): TGTGCCTGGAGCGGCCAGAGGGGGACTGAAGCTTTCTTT. Its translation is CAWSGQRGTEAFF. Filled out from reference TRBV30 and TRBJ1-1, the complete variable domain reads SQTIHQWPATLVQPVGSPLSLECTVEGTSNPNLYWYRQAAGRGLQLLFYSVGIGQISSEVPQNLSASRPQDRQFILSSKKLLLSDSGFYLCAWSGQRGTEAFFGQGTRLTVV.

The rearrangement joins TRBV10-3 to TRBJ2-1; maybe TRBD1 (6 bases). The germline V and J ends were trimmed by 0 bases and 8 bases, with 14 bases remaining between them. This CDR3 has 15 amino acids. Germline CDR1 ENHRY, CDR2 SYGVKD. The CDR3 bases are TGTGCCATCAGTGAGTCGACAGGCCCTGGCGATGAGCAGTTCTTC. Its protein is CAISESTGPGDEQFF.

CDR3 bases: TGTGCCAGCAGTGAAAGCCGGACGATTCATACCTTC. This encodes CASSESRTIHTF. This rearrangement joins TRBV6-1 to TRBJ1-2; D unresolved. Trimming pared 2 bases from V and 14 bases from J, leaving 15 bases between. Germline V gene sequence: CDR1 MNHNS, CDR2 SASEGT. CDR3 length: 12 amino acids.

A few counts support this clone. V gene TRBV2 combines with J gene TRBJ2-7; D perhaps matches TRBD1 (5 bases). The germline V and J ends were trimmed by 5 bases and 5 bases, with 10 bases remaining between them. CDR3 length equals 12 residues. The germline V gene has CDR1 SNHLY and CDR2 FYNNEI. CDR3 in DNA: TGTGCCAGCAGTCGGACAAGGAACGAGCAGTACTTC. Its protein product is CASSRTRNEQYF. Full variable domain (rest looked up from reference TRBV2 and TRBJ2-7): EPEVTQTPSHQVTQMGQEVILRCVPISNHLYFYWYRQILGQKVEFLVSFYNNEISEKSEIFDDQFSVERPDGSNFTLKIRSTKLEDSAMYFCASSRTRNEQYFGPGTRLTVT.

The chain links TRBV13 to TRBJ1-6; TRBD1 matches 9 bases. Germline lookup yields CDR1 PRHDT and CDR2 FYEKMQ (reference sequence). The J segment lost 2 bases and the V segment lost 5 bases, leaving 16 bases of the junction unmatched. CDR3 length: 20 amino acids. The CDR3 DNA is TGTGCCAGCAGCGATCGTTTGGGACAGGGTGGCTCTACCTATAATTCACCCCTCCACTTT. Translating it yields CASSDRLGQGGSTYNSPLHF. The full variable domain, completed using reference TRBV13 and TRBJ1-6, is AAGVIQSPRHLIKEKRETATLKCYPIPRHDTVYWYQQGPGQDPQFLISFYEKMQSDKGSIPDRFSAQQFSDYHSELNMSSLELGDSALYFCASSDRLGQGGSTYNSPLHFGNGTRLTVT.

The CDR3 nucleotides are TGTGCCAGCAGCTATAGTGGGGGGATAGGGACTGAAGCTTTCTTT. Amino acids: CASSYSGGIGTEAFF. This chain uses TRBV6-5 with TRBJ1-1, with a weak D call TRBD1 (5 bases). The V end lost 6 bases, the J end lost 5 bases, and 19 bases lay between the germline ends. This CDR3 has 15 residues. The germline V gene encodes CDR1 MNHEY and CDR2 SVGAGI.

The DNA of the CDR3 is TGTGCCAGCAGTTTGTACAGGGGCCCAAGCAGCTATGGCTACACCTTC. Protein: CASSLYRGPSSYGYTF. The rearrangement links TRBV27 to TRBJ1-2; TRBD1 agrees at 7 bases. Germline V gives CDR1 MNHEY, CDR2 SMNVEV (reference sequence). The V segment lost 3 bases and the J segment 4 bases; nucleotides outside the gene matches: 11. The CDR3 has 16 amino acids.

This sequence joins TRBV7-2 and TRBJ2-3; D perhaps matches TRBD2 (7 bases). The V end lost 4 bases, the J end lost 0 bases, and 17 bases lay between the germline ends. CDR3 length: 17 residues. CDR1 is SGHTA and CDR2 is FQGNSA in the germline V gene. CDR3 loop: CASSSHLGGLSTDTQYF. CDR3 DNA: TGTGCCAGCAGCTCCCATCTGGGGGGGCTTAGCACAGATACGCAGTATTTT.

V gene TRBV30 combines with J gene TRBJ1-6; 11 bases are shared with TRBD1. Germline CDR1 is GTSNPN and CDR2 is SVGIG (reference sequence). V lost 4 bases to trimming and J lost 9 bases; unmatched junction nucleotides: 8. This CDR3 has 15 amino acids. The CDR3 coding sequence is TGTGCCTGGACCCAGGGACAGGGGGTGACTTCACCCCTCCACTTT. Protein sequence: CAWTQGQGVTSPLHF.